The 30 T cell receptor beta chains listed next were all sequenced from one sample in a study of T cell changes during pregnancy in multiple sclerosis. Repertoires were generated with immunoSEQ multiplex PCR, while TCRdb's copy carries only in-frame clones and drops some. Of fewer than 80,000 clones listed, roughly 92% are singletons. The sequences come from peripheral blood, collected in the third trimester of pregnancy. These receptors were taken from a female donor in good health, enrolled as a control in a pregnancy study.

This clone was seen just once. The CDR3 sequence is CASMLVRSTDTQYF. The CDR3 DNA reads as TGTGCCAGCATGTTGGTCAGATCCACAGATACGCAGTATTTT. This chain joins TRBV6-5 and TRBJ2-3, with unresolved D. Trimming shortened V by 7 bases and J by 2 bases, and 13 bases separated the two germline ends. CDR3 length equals 14 residues. Germline V lookup: CDR1 MNHEY, CDR2 SVGAGI.

V is TRBV11-3 and J is TRBJ1-5, with TRBD1 identical over 7 bases. The length of the CDR3 is 16 residues. After removal of 1 base from V and 3 bases from J, the junction contained 6 bases not matched to a gene. Germline V CDR1 and CDR2: SGHNT, YENEEA. CDR3 protein: CASSLGQGENNQPQHF. CDR3 DNA sequence: TGTGCCAGCAGCTTAGGGCAGGGGGAGAACAATCAGCCCCAGCATTTT.

This chain uses TRBV19 with TRBJ1-2, with D perhaps TRBD1 (6 bases). The V end lost 7 bases, the J end lost 2 bases, and 14 bases lay between the germline ends. The germline V gene encodes CDR1 LNHDA and CDR2 SQIVND (reference sequence). There are 14 residues in the CDR3. DNA of the CDR3: TGTGCCAGTATGTCCGACAGGCCGAACTATGGCTACACCTTC. It yields the protein CASMSDRPNYGYTF.

The CDR3 sequence is CASSWTSDFRDTQYF. Written as DNA, the CDR3 is TGTGCCAGCAGCTGGACTAGCGATTTTAGGGATACGCAGTATTTT. V and J are TRBV7-2 and TRBJ2-3; TRBD2 aligns across 9 bases. This CDR3 contains 15 residues. V shed 4 bases, J shed 6 bases, and the junction held 8 bases outside the gene matches. CDR1 and CDR2 from the germline V gene are SGHTA and FQGNSA.

This chain links TRBV7-8 with TRBJ1-4; 7 nucleotides line up with TRBD1. The CDR3 totals 14 residues. Trimming at V came to 4 bases and at J to 3 bases, leaving 2 bases not matched to a gene. Germline V CDR1 and CDR2: SGHVS, FQNEAQ. CDR3 in amino acids: CASSSQGANEKLFF. Written as DNA, the CDR3 is TGTGCCAGCAGCTCCCAGGGGGCTAATGAAAAACTGTTTTTT.

The rearrangement uses TRBV30 and TRBJ1-6; weak D call: TRBD1 (6 bases). The germline V gene has CDR1 GTSNPN and CDR2 SVGIG (reference sequence). V lost 3 bases, J lost 11 bases, and 17 bases lay in between. This CDR3 has 14 amino acids. CDR3 region: CAWSPDLGQPPLHF. Written as DNA, the CDR3 is TGTGCCTGGAGCCCCGACCTCGGACAGCCACCCCTCCACTTT.

This sequence joins TRBV10-3 and TRBJ2-1; 14 nucleotides match TRBD2. The CDR3 covers 17 residues. Germline CDR1 reads ENHRY; CDR2 reads SYGVKD. V gave up 3 bases and J gave up 4 bases; unmatched junction bases: 5. For the CDR3, the DNA is TGTGCCATCAGTGAAGCCGGACTAGCGGGGGGATACAATGAGCAGTTCTTC. It translates to CAISEAGLAGGYNEQFF.

This chain uses TRBV18 with TRBJ2-3, with 9 bases matching TRBD1. CDR3 length: 17 residues. The trim removed 0 bases at V and 4 bases at J, leaving 8 bases unmatched. The germline CDR1 and CDR2 sequences are KGHSH and LQKENI. CDR3 in amino acids: CASSPPGGDRDSDTQYF. The DNA of the CDR3 is TGTGCCAGCTCACCACCGGGAGGGGACAGGGATTCAGATACGCAGTATTTT.

The rearrangement links TRBV6-6 to TRBJ2-3; TRBD2 agrees at 7 bases. The V gene end was trimmed by 5 bases and the J gene end by 5 bases; junction bases not matched to a gene: 10. The CDR3 is made up of 15 amino acids. Germline lookup yields CDR1 MNHNY and CDR2 SVGAGI (reference sequence). The CDR3 spells CASSPERDPGDTQYF. CDR3 coding DNA: TGTGCCAGCAGTCCGGAGCGGGACCCAGGAGATACGCAGTATTTT.

The gene calls are TRBV9 and TRBJ2-3; D ambiguous. The CDR3 is made up of 14 amino acids. Per the germline V gene, CDR1 is SGDLS and CDR2 is YYNGEE. Trimming cost V 1 base and J 2 bases, with 8 bases left between them. CDR3 sequence: CASSVTQNTDTQYF. DNA of the CDR3: TGTGCCAGCAGCGTAACCCAGAACACAGATACGCAGTATTTT.

The chain recombines TRBV19 with TRBJ1-5; 11 positions match TRBD1. The CDR3 consists of 17 residues. CDR1 and CDR2 (germline): LNHDA, SQIVND (reference sequence). V lost 9 bases and J lost 6; bases outside the gene matches: 16. The CDR3 DNA reads TGTGCCAGCAGAAAAAGAGTTGGACAGGGGGCGATTCAGCCCCAGCATTTT. Its protein product is CASRKRVGQGAIQPQHF.

This clone was counted a few times. V gene TRBV5-4 combines with J gene TRBJ1-2; 8 nucleotides agree with TRBD1. Germline lookup yields CDR1 SGHNT and CDR2 YYREEE (reference sequence). There are 14 residues in the CDR3. V dropped 6 bases and J dropped 3; count of bases not matched to a gene: 7. The DNA of the CDR3 is TGTGCCAGCACCGTGGACAGGGAGCACTATGGCTACACCTTC. It specifies CASTVDREHYGYTF.

CDR3 loop: CAISEGGRNTEAFF. The CDR3 DNA is TGTGCCATCAGTGAGGGGGGGAGGAACACTGAAGCTTTCTTT. The rearrangement links TRBV10-3 to TRBJ1-1, with a possible D match to TRBD1 (5 bases). This CDR3 spans 14 amino acids. CDR1 is ENHRY and CDR2 is SYGVKD in the germline V gene. Trimming removed 2 bases at V and 1 base at J, with 8 bases between.

V gene TRBV6-5 combines with J gene TRBJ1-6; possible D gene TRBD1, 5 bases. The V gene lost 5 bases and the J gene lost 14 bases, with 19 bases spanning the gap. In germline, CDR1 is MNHEY, CDR2 SVGAGI. This CDR3 is 14 amino acids long. In DNA, the CDR3 is TGTGCCAGCAGTCTTATGAGCTTCGGGGGGACCCTCCACTTT. Residues: CASSLMSFGGTLHF.

The chain is built from TRBV14 and TRBJ2-3, with 8 positions matching TRBD2. Germline CDR1 is SGHDN and CDR2 is FVKESK. This CDR3 is 15 amino acids long. V lost 4 bases to trimming and J lost 2 bases; unmatched junction nucleotides: 5. This chain's CDR3 is CASSLIAGFTDTQYF. DNA for the CDR3: TGTGCCAGCAGCCTCATAGCGGGGTTCACAGATACGCAGTATTTT.

The V call is TRBV5-6, the J call TRBJ1-2, with 8 nucleotides matching TRBD1. CDR3 length: 14 amino acids. Germline V lookup: CDR1 SGHDT, CDR2 YYEEEE. V was clipped by 6 bases and J by 6 bases; unmatched bases: 10. CDR3 coding DNA: TGTGCCAGCACACCCCCAGGACAGGGCCATGGCTACACCTTC. Encoded protein: CASTPPGQGHGYTF.

The V gene is TRBV7-8, the J gene TRBJ1-2, with a tentative D call TRBD1 (6 bases). The CDR3 loop spans 13 amino acids. Germline V lookup: CDR1 SGHVS, CDR2 FQNEAQ. V was pared by 3 bases and J by 6 bases, with 11 bases between. CDR3 sequence reads: CASSFAGVDGYTF. CDR3 coding DNA: TGTGCCAGCAGCTTCGCAGGGGTGGATGGCTACACCTTC.

The rearrangement links TRBV10-3 to TRBJ2-1, with 9 bases identical to TRBD2. The germline V gene has CDR1 ENHRY and CDR2 SYGVKD. This CDR3 has 14 amino acids. Trimming took 7 bases from V and 8 from J; bases not matched to a gene: 9. CDR3 loop: CAIKASGNIDEQFF. The CDR3 region has the DNA TGTGCCATCAAGGCTAGCGGGAACATCGATGAGCAGTTCTTC.

The chain uses TRBV9 and TRBJ2-1; 15 positions match TRBD2. Germline V gene data show CDR1 as SGDLS and CDR2 as YYNGEE. The V gene end was trimmed by 3 bases and the J gene end by 10 bases; junction bases not matched to a gene: 5. The CDR3 loop spans 15 amino acids. The CDR3 spells CASSEGLAGGGEQFF. CDR3 DNA sequence: TGTGCCAGCAGCGAGGGACTAGCGGGGGGTGGGGAGCAGTTCTTC.

V and J are TRBV7-9 and TRBJ2-1, with D perhaps matching TRBD2 (5 bases). CDR3 size: 15 residues. V was pared by 5 bases and J by 3 bases, with 14 bases between. Per the germline V gene, CDR1 is SEHNR and CDR2 is FQNEAQ (reference sequence). CDR3 sequence reads: CASSARASVYNEQFF. CDR3 bases: TGTGCCAGCAGCGCGAGGGCTAGTGTCTACAATGAGCAGTTCTTC.

Only one count was recorded for this clone. This chain uses TRBV28 with TRBJ1-1, with D possibly being TRBD1 (5 bases). Germline V gives CDR1 MDHEN, CDR2 SYDVKM. CDR3 length equals 13 residues. Trimming stripped 3 bases from V and 4 bases from J, with 9 bases between. CDR3 region: CASSLGGGTEAFF. CDR3 DNA: TGTGCCAGCAGTTTGGGCGGGGGCACTGAAGCTTTCTTT.

The rearrangement links TRBV4-2 to TRBJ2-5, with 7 bases aligning to TRBD2. CDR1 and CDR2 (germline): LGHNA, YNFKEQ. The CDR3 covers 18 residues. J lost 0 bases, V lost 1 base, and 11 bases had no gene match. CDR3 amino acids: CASSQASVSGPDQETQYF. CDR3 coding DNA: TGTGCCAGCAGCCAAGCCTCGGTTAGCGGGCCTGACCAAGAGACCCAGTACTTC.

The V gene is TRBV7-9, the J gene TRBJ2-1; TRBD2 matches at 9 bases. Germline V gives CDR1 SEHNR, CDR2 FQNEAQ (reference sequence). With 7 bases clipped from V and 1 base from J, the junction kept 2 bases outside the gene matches. This CDR3 region has 14 residues. The CDR3 bases are TGTGCCAGCAAAAGCGGGGGGTCCTACAATGAGCAGTTCTTC. Translated, it gives CASKSGGSYNEQFF.

This clone showed up just once. The chain links TRBV19 to TRBJ2-7; TRBD2 matches at 15 bases. From germline, CDR1 is LNHDA and CDR2 SQIVND (reference sequence). This CDR3 contains 16 residues. V lost 5 bases, J lost 7 bases, and 9 bases stayed unmatched. CDR3 sequence: CASSGPGLAGGREQYF. DNA for the CDR3: TGTGCCAGTAGTGGTCCGGGACTAGCGGGAGGACGTGAGCAGTACTTC. Combining the CDR3 with reference TRBV19 and TRBJ2-7 gives the whole variable domain DGGITQSPKYLFRKEGQNVTLSCEQNLNHDAMYWYRQDPGQGLRLIYYSQIVNDFQKGDIAEGYSVSREKKESFPLTVTSAQKNPTAFYLCASSGPGLAGGREQYFGPGTRLTVT.

V gene TRBV28 combines with J gene TRBJ1-4, with D possibly being TRBD1 (6 bases). Trimming stripped 11 bases from V and 5 bases from J, with 15 bases between. The CDR3 is made up of 13 amino acids. Germline CDR1 MDHEN, CDR2 SYDVKM. This CDR3 reads CASSGQRNEKLFF. The CDR3 nucleotides are TGTGCCTCTAGTGGACAGAGAAATGAAAAACTGTTTTTT.

The chain uses TRBV19 and TRBJ1-1, with a weak D call TRBD1 (6 bases). Trimming pared 5 bases from V and 0 bases from J, leaving 13 bases between. The CDR3 consists of 15 residues. The germline gives CDR1 LNHDA, CDR2 SQIVND (reference sequence). The CDR3 coding sequence is TGTGCCAGTAGTGCCCAGGGGACCATGAACACTGAAGCTTTCTTT. It translates to CASSAQGTMNTEAFF.

The chain employs TRBV5-5 and TRBJ2-1; maybe TRBD1 (6 bases). The CDR3 is 17 amino acids. Trimming removed 1 base at V and 0 bases at J, with 14 bases between. Germline V gene sequence: CDR1 SGHKS, CDR2 YYEKEE (reference sequence). CDR3 nucleotides: TGTGCCAGCAGCTTGAGATATCAGGGGAGCTCCTACAATGAGCAGTTCTTC. Protein product: CASSLRYQGSSYNEQFF.

J is TRBJ2-7 and V is TRBV10-2; tentative D call: TRBD1 (5 bases). The CDR3 consists of 12 residues. Germline V gene data show CDR1 as WSHSY and CDR2 as SAAADI. Trimming stripped 4 bases from V and 4 bases from J, with 8 bases between. CDR3 residues: CASSVDRYEQYF. The DNA for the CDR3 is TGCGCCAGCAGTGTTGACAGATACGAGCAGTACTTC.

CDR3 region: CASSPGGAGYNEQFF. CDR3 nucleotides: TGTGCCAGCTCACCAGGGGGGGCCGGATACAATGAGCAGTTCTTC. The chain links TRBV18 to TRBJ2-1, with D maybe TRBD2 (7 bases). The germline CDR1 and CDR2 sequences are KGHSH and LQKENI. The CDR3 consists of 15 residues. Trimming stripped 2 bases from V and 4 bases from J, with 12 bases between.

This clone has only one observation. The gene calls are TRBV13 and TRBJ2-7; TRBD2 aligns across 10 bases. The CDR3 consists of 18 residues. The V segment lost 6 bases and the J segment 1 base; nucleotides outside the gene matches: 15. Germline V CDR1 and CDR2: PRHDT, FYEKMQ (reference sequence). The CDR3 is CASRSSGQLAGGSYEQYF. The CDR3, as DNA: TGTGCCAGCAGATCTTCGGGACAGTTAGCGGGAGGATCCTACGAGCAGTACTTC.